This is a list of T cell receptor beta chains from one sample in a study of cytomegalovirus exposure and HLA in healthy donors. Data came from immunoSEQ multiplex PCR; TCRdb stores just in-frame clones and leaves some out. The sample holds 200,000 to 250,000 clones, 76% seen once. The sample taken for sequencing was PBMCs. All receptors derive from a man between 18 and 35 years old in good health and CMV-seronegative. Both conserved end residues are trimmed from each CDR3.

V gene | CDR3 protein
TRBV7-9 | ASSLRSGSKETQY
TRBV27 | ASRDTTSGKNIQY
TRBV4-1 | ASSQVTGSRFDEQY
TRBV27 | ASRPGGGSFGQTQY
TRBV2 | ASSELGTSLYEQY
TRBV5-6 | ASSLLWREGTDTQY
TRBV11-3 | ASSLGRREDEDTQY
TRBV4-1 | ASSQERTSRETQY
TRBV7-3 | ASSLSPGYEQY
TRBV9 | ASSPGARQGVKETQY
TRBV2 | ASSLATSTDTQY
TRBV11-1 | ASSSGAGGYNEQF
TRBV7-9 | ASSPGQNWGYT
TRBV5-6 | ASSFRLAGGREQF
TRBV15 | ATIDKGHASYNSPLH
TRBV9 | ASSPWTALNTGELF
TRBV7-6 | ASSLTGTLAGNQPQH
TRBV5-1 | ASSSTLVDRGRFEDGYT
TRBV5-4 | ASSPGQNYEQY
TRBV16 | ASSPNRGEAF
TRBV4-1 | ASSQDLRGSNQPQH
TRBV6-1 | ASSEASGNQPQH
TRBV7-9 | ASSSTGTDSSSYEQY
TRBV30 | AWNVGSAYEQY
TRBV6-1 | ASSRATSTTGELF
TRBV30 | AWREPGQGRFGAKNIQY
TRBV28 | ASSVHKGSYEQY
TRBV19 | ASMIAWDSYGYT
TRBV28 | ASRKGVGNQPQH
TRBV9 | ASSARTSGRTDTQY
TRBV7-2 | ASSLQGQGYGYT
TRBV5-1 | ASSLELGSNEQF
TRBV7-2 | ASSLRGGSNQPQH
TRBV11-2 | ASSFRGGVTEAF
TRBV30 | ACASLAYEQY
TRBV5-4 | ASSIDRGNTEAF
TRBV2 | ASKREGLYEQY
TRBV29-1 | SAQGLRSVGYT
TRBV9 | ASTPRDQGYHEQY
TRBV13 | ASSFRQGGGGYT
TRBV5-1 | ASSLDNMGQY
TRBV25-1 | ASSAGDTYGYT
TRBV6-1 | ASSEAGQSIYNEQF
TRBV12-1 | ASSLLAGVSYEQY
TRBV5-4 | ASSLVAGAQGSGANVLT
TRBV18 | ASSPGLADRGTGELF
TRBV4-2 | ASSPDKITGIGDEKLF
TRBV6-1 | ASSRGTGLEETQY
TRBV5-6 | ASSKVSGQSTRRGGYT
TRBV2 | ATKGRGDST
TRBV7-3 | ASSLTAGLAGVGDTQY
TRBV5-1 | ASSSGTSNTGELF
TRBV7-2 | ASSYFVAGDGYT
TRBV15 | ATSPEGGGPYEQY